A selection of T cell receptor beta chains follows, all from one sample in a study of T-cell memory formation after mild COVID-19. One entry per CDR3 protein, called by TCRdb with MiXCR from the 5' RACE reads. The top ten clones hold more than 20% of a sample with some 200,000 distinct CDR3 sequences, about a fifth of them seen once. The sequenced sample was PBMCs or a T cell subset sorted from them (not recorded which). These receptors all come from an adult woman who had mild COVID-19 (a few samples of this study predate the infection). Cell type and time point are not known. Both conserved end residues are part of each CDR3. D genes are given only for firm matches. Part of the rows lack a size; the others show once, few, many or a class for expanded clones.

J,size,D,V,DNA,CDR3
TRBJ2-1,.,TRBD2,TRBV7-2,TGTGCCAGCAGCTTACTAGCGGTTAGCTCCTACAATGAGCAGTTCTTC,CASSLLAVSSYNEQFF
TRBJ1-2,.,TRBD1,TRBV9,TGTGCCAGCAGCGGGACAGGGCCGTCTGGCTACACCTTC,CASSGTGPSGYTF
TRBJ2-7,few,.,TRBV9,TGTGCCAGCAGCGTAGGGCAGTGGGACTACGAGCAGTACTTC,CASSVGQWDYEQYF
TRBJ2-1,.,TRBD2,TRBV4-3,TGCGCCAGCAGCCATAGGGAGGGACTAGCGGGAGTTAATGAGCAGTTCTTC,CASSHREGLAGVNEQFF
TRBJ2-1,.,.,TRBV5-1,TGCGCCAGCAGCCACTCCGACCCGCCGTACGCGAATGAGCAGTTCTTC,CASSHSDPPYANEQFF
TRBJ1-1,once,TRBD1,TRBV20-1,TGCAGTGCACACAGGGGGGCTGAAGCTTTCTTT,CSAHRGAEAFF
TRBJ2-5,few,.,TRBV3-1,TGTGCCAGCAGTGTCCTTGGACGTCTCGGCCAAGAGACCCAGTACTTC,CASSVLGRLGQETQYF
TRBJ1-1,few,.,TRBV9,TGTGCCAGCAGCCCCCAGATGACAAACACTGAAGCTTTCTTT,CASSPQMTNTEAFF
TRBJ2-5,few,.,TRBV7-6,TGTGCCAGCAGCTTAGGACGGCAGAAAGAAGTGTGGGAGACCCAGTACTTC,CASSLGRQKEVWETQYF
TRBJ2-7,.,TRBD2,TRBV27,TGTGCCAGCAGTTACGCGCCCCGGGGGGACGAGCAGTACTTC,CASSYAPRGDEQYF
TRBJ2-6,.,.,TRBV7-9,TGTGCCAGCAGCGTAAGCGGCGTCCTGACTTTC,CASSVSGVLTF
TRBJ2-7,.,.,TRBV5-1,TGCGCCAGCAAGGCAGGGGATTACTCCTACGAGCAGTACTTC,CASKAGDYSYEQYF
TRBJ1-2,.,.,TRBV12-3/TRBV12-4,TGTGCCAGCACTCTAGTAGGCTTCTATGGCTACACCTTC,CASTLVGFYGYTF
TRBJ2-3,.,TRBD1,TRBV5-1,TGCGCCAGCAGCTGGGGAACCGGGACAGGGGTATCGGATACGCAGTATTTT,CASSWGTGTGVSDTQYF
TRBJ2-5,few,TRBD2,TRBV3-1,TGTGCCAGCAGCTCACTAGCGGCAAACACGTACCAAGAGACCCAGTACTTC,CASSSLAANTYQETQYF
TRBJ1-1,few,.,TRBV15,TGTGCCACCAGCAGAGATGTGTGGGGGGGCAATGAAGCTTTCTTT,CATSRDVWGGNEAFF
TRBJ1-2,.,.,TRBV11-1,TGTGCCAGCAGCCCGCGACAGGACTATGGCTACACCTTC,CASSPRQDYGYTF
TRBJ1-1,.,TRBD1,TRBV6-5,TGTGCCAGCAGCCAGGGGGCGTGGGGGACTGAAGCTTTCTTT,CASSQGAWGTEAFF
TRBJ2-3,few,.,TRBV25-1,TGTGCCAGCGAGTCAACAGAGAGCACAGATACGCAGTATTTT,CASESTESTDTQYF
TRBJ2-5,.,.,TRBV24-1,TGTGCCACCAGTGATTCCAGGCGGATTCAAGAGACCCAGTACTTC,CATSDSRRIQETQYF
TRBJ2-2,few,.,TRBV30,TGTGCCTGGAGTGTACAGGGTCCGCTGGGCACCGGGGAGCTGTTTTTT,CAWSVQGPLGTGELFF
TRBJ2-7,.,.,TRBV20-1,TGCAGTGCTAGATCGGGGGAACTCGAGCAGTACTTC,CSARSGELEQYF
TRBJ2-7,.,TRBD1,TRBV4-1,TGCGCCAGCAGCCAAACAGGGGGCGACGAGCAGTACTTC,CASSQTGGDEQYF
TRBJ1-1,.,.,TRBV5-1,TGCGCCAGCAGCGAAAGCAGTTTGCCAGGCCCCATGAACACTGAAGCTTTCTTT,CASSESSLPGPMNTEAFF
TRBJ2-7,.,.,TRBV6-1,TGTGCCAGCAGTGAACAGTCCTACGAGCAGTACTTC,CASSEQSYEQYF
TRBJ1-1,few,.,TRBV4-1,TGCGCCAGCAGCCAAGCTTTCATCCAGGGTGGCACTGAAGCTTTCTTT,CASSQAFIQGGTEAFF
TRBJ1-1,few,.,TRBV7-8,TGTGCCAGCAGCTTATTCTCTCAGGTTGGTACGAGGAACACTGAAGCTTTCTTT,CASSLFSQVGTRNTEAFF
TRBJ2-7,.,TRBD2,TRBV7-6,TGTGCCAGCAGCTCCTCACTAGCGGGGGGCATAGAGCAGTACTTC,CASSSSLAGGIEQYF
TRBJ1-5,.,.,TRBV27,TGTGCCAGCAGTTGGGGGGGTAGCCAGCCCCAGCATTTT,CASSWGGSQPQHF
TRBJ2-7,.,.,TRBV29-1,TGCAGCGTTGAAGGGTACAGGGAATCCCTCTACGAGCAGTACTTC,CSVEGYRESLYEQYF
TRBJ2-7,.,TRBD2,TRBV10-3,TGTGCCATCAGTGACCCTAGCGGGAAGCTCTCCTACGAGCAGTACTTC,CAISDPSGKLSYEQYF
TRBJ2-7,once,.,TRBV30,TGTGCCTGGGAAAGGACCGGATCAAGTTGGCAGTACTTC,CAWERTGSSWQYF
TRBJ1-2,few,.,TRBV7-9,TGTGCCAGCAGCTTATATGTAGGACTGATCTATGGCTACACCTTC,CASSLYVGLIYGYTF
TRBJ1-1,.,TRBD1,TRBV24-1,TGTGCCACCAGTGATTTTTGGGACAGGGGGCCGGGAGCTTTCTTT,CATSDFWDRGPGAFF
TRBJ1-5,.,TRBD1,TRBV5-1,TGCGCCAGCAGCTTGGGACAGGGGGAGAAGCCCCAGCATTTT,CASSLGQGEKPQHF
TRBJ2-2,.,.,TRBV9,TGTGCCAGCAGCATCCCACTTGACGGGCGGAACACCCTGGAGCTGTTTTTT,CASSIPLDGRNTLELFF
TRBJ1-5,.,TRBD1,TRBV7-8,TGTGCCAGCAGCTTAGGTCGGACAGGGGGCCGACAGCCCCAGCATTTT,CASSLGRTGGRQPQHF
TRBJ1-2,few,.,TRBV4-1,TGCGCCAGCAGCCAAGAACAGGGCTTTAACTATGGCTACACCTTC,CASSQEQGFNYGYTF
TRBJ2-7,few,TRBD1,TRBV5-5,TGTGCCAGCAGCGTAAGGACAGGGTCCTACGAGCAGTACTTC,CASSVRTGSYEQYF
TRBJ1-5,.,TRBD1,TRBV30,TGTGCCTGGAGTACGGGACAGGGGAATCAGCCCCAGCATTTT,CAWSTGQGNQPQHF
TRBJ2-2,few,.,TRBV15,TGTGCCACCAGCAGAGATGCCGCCAACCCCACCGGGGAGCTGTTTTTT,CATSRDAANPTGELFF
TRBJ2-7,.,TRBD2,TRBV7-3,TGTGCCAGCAGCTCCTACGGCGGGGGCTCCTACGAGCAGTACTTC,CASSSYGGGSYEQYF
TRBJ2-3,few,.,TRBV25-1,TGTGCCACCTCACTGGGCAGGGGTCCAGATACGCAGTATTTT,CATSLGRGPDTQYF
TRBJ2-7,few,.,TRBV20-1,TGCAGTGCTAGAGATTATTCCCAGGGGATTTACGAGCAGTACTTC,CSARDYSQGIYEQYF
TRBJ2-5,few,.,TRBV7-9,TGTGCCAGCAGCTTAGATGTCAGTCAAGAGACCCAGTACTTC,CASSLDVSQETQYF
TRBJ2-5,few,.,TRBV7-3,TGTGCCAGCACGGGACTGCGGAAACCGTACCAAGAGACCCAGTACTTC,CASTGLRKPYQETQYF
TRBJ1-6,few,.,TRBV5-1,TGCGCCAGCAGCTTGGGGGGAAAGCCCCTCCACTTT,CASSLGGKPLHF
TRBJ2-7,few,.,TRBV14,TGTGCCAGCAGCGAGGGTAATTACTACGAGCAGTACTTC,CASSEGNYYEQYF
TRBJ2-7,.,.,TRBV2,TGTGCCAGCAGTGGTGACGAGCAGTACTTC,CASSGDEQYF
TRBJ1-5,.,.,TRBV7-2,TGTGCCAGCAGCCCAGGGGTCGATCAGCCCCAGCATTTT,CASSPGVDQPQHF
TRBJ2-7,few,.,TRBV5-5,TGTGCCAGCAGCCTCGGGGCAGCATTATCCTACGAGCAGTACTTC,CASSLGAALSYEQYF
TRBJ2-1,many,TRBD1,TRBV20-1,TGCAGTGCTAGGGACAGGGCGAATTACAATGAGCAGTTCTTC,CSARDRANYNEQFF
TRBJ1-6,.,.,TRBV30,TGTGCCGGGGATAGGGGCCGGGGCTCACCCCTCCACTTT,CAGDRGRGSPLHF